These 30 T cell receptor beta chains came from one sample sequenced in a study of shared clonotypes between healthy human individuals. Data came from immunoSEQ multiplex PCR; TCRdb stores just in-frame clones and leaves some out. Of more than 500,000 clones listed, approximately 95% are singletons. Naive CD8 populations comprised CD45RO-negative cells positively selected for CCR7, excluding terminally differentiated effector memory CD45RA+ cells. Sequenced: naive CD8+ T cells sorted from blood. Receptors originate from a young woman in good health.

The CDR3 sequence is CASSHHNRVEAFF. Here the CDR3 DNA reads TGCGCCAGCAGCCACCACAACCGGGTGGAAGCTTTCTTT. The chain links TRBV4-1 to TRBJ1-1; D uncertain. Germline assignment: CDR1 MGHRA and CDR2 YSYEKL. The CDR3 consists of 13 residues. V lost 3 bases and J lost 8, with 13 bases in between.

DNA for the CDR3: TGTGCCAGCAGTTACGCACAGGGGCTCGGGCAGCCCCAGCATTTT. This encodes CASSYAQGLGQPQHF. The genes are TRBV6-6 and TRBJ1-5; 7 bases are shared with TRBD1. Germline CDR1 reads MNHNY; CDR2 reads SVGAGI (reference sequence). The CDR3 has 15 residues. The J segment lost 7 bases and the V segment lost 2 bases, leaving 8 bases of the junction unmatched.

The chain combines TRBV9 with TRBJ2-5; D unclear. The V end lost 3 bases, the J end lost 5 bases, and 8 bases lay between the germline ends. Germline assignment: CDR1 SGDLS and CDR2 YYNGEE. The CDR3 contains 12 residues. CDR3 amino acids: CASSAQSETQYF. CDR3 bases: TGTGCCAGCAGCGCTCAGTCTGAGACCCAGTACTTC.

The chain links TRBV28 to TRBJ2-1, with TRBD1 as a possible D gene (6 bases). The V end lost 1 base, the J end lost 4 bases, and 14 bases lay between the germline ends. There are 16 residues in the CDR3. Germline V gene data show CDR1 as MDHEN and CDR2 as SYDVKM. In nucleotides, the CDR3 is TGTGCCAGCAGTTTATTTGCAGGGGCTAGGTACAATGAGCAGTTCTTC. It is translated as CASSLFAGARYNEQFF. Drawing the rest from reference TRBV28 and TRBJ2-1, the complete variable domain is DVKVTQSSRYLVKRTGEKVFLECVQDMDHENMFWYRQDPGLGLRLIYFSYDVKMKEKGDIPEGYSVSREKKERFSLILESASTNQTSMYLCASSLFAGARYNEQFFGPGTRLTVL.

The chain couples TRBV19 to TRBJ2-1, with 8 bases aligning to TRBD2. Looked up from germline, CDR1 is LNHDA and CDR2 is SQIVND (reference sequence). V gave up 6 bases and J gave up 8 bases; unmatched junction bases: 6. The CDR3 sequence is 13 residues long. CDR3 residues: CASSPGLVYEQFF. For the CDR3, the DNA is TGTGCCAGTAGCCCGGGACTAGTATATGAGCAGTTCTTC.

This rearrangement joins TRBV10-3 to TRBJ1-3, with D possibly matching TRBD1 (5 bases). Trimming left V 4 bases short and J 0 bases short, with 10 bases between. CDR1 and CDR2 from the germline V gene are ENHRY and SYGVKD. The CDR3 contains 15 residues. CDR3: CAISGDSYSGNTIYF. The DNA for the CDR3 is TGTGCCATCAGTGGAGACAGCTACTCTGGAAACACCATATATTTT.

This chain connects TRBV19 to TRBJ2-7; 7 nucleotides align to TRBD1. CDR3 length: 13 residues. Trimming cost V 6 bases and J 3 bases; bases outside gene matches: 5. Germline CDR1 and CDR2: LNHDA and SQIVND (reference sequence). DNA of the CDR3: TGTGCCAGTAGGCTGGGGACAGACTACGAGCAGTACTTC. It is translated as CASRLGTDYEQYF.

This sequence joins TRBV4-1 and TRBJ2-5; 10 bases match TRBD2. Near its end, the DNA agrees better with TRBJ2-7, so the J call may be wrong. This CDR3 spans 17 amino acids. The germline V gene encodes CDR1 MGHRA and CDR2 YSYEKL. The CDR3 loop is CASSLLSSGGSSYEQYF. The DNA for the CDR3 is TGCGCCAGCAGCCTCCTGTCTAGCGGGGGAAGCTCCTACGAGCAGTACTTC.

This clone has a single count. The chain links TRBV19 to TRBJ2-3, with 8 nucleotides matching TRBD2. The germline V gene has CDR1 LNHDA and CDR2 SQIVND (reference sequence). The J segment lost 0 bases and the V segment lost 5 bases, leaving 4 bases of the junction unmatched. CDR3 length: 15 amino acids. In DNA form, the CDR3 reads TGTGCCAGTAGTCCTCGGGAGGGTAGCACAGATACGCAGTATTTT. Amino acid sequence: CASSPREGSTDTQYF.

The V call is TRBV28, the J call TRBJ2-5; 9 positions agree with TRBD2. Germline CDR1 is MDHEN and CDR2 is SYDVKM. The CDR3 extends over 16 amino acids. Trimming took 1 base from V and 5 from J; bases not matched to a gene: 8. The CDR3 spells CASSLLREGLTETQYF. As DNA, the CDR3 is TGTGCCAGCAGTTTATTGCGGGAGGGCCTTACCGAGACCCAGTACTTC.

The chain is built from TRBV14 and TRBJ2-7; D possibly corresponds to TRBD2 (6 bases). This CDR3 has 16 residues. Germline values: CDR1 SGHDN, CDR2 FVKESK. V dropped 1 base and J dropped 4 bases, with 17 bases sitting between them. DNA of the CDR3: TGTGCCAGCAGCCAAGGGCCGCGCGGGACCCCGTACGAGCAGTACTTC. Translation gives CASSQGPRGTPYEQYF.

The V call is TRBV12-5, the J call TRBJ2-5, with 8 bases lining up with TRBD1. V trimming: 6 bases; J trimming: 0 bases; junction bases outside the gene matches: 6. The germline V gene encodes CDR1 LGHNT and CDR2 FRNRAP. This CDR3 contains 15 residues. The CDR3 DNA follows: TGTGCTAGTGGCCAGGACAGGGAGGACCAAGAGACCCAGTACTTC. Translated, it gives CASGQDREDQETQYF. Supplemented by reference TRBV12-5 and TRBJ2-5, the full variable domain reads DARVTQTPRHKVTEMGQEVTMRCQPILGHNTVFWYRQTMMQGLELLAYFRNRAPLDDSGMPKDRFSAEMPDATLATLKIQPSEPRDSAVYFCASGQDREDQETQYFGPGTRLLVL.

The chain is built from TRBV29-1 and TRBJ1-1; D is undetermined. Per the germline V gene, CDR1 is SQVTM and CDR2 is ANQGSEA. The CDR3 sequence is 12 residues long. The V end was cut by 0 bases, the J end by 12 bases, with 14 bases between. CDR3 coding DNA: TGCAGCGTTGAAGAAGCCCCGGGGAAGCCTTTCTTT. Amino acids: CSVEEAPGKPFF.

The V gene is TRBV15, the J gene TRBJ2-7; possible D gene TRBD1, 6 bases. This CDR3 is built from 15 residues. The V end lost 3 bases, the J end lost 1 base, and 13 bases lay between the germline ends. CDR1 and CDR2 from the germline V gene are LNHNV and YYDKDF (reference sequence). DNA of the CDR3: TGTGCCACCAGCAGTGGCCGAGGACAGTCCTACGAGCAGTACTTC. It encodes CATSSGRGQSYEQYF.

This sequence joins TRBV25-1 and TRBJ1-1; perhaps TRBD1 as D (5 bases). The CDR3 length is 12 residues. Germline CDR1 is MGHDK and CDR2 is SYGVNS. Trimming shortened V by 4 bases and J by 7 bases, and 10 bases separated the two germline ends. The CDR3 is CASSGGNFEAFF. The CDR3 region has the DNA TGTGCCAGCAGTGGGGGGAATTTTGAAGCTTTCTTT.

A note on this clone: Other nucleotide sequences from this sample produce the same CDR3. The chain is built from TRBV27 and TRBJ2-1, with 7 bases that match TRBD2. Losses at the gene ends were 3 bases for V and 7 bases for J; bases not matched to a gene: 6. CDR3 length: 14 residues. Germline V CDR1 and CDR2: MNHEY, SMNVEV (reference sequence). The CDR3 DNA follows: TGTGCCAGCAGTTTGTGGGGGAGGGGAAATGAGCAGTTCTTC. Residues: CASSLWGRGNEQFF.

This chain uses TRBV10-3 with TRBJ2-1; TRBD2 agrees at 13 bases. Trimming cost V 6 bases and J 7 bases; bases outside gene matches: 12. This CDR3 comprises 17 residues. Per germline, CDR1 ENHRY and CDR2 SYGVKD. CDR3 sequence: CAIRDPGLAGKKNEQFF. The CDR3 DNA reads TGTGCCATCAGGGACCCGGGACTAGCGGGAAAGAAGAATGAGCAGTTCTTC.

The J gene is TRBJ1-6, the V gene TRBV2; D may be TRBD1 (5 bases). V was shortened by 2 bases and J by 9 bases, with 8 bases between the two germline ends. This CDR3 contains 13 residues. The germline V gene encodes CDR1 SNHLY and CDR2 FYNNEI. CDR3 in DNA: TGTGCCAGCAGTGAATGGGGGGGTTCACCCCTCCACTTT. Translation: CASSEWGGSPLHF.

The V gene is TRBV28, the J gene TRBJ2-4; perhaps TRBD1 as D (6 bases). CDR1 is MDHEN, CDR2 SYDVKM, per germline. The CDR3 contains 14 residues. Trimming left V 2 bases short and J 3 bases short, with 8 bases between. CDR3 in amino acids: CASSLVGGKNIQYF. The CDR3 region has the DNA TGTGCCAGCAGTTTAGTAGGGGGCAAAAACATTCAGTACTTC.

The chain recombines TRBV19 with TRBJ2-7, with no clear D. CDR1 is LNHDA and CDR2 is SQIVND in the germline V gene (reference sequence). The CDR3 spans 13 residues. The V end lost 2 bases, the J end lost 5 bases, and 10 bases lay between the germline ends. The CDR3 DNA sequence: TGTGCCAGTAGTATAAACCCTCCAAACGAGCAGTACTTC. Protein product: CASSINPPNEQYF. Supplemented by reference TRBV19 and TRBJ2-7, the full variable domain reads DGGITQSPKYLFRKEGQNVTLSCEQNLNHDAMYWYRQDPGQGLRLIYYSQIVNDFQKGDIAEGYSVSREKKESFPLTVTSAQKNPTAFYLCASSINPPNEQYFGPGTRLTVT.

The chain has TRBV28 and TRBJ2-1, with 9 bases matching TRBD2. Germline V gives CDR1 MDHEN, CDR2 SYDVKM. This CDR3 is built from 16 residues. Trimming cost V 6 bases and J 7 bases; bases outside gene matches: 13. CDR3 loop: CASRKAIAGVGNEQFF. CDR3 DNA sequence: TGTGCCAGCAGAAAAGCAATAGCGGGAGTTGGTAATGAGCAGTTCTTC.

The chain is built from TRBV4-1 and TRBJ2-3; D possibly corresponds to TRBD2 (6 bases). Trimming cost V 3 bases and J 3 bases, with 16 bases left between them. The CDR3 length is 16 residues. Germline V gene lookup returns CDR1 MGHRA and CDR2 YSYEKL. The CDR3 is CASSQASVDRTDTQYF. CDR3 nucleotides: TGCGCCAGCAGCCAGGCTAGCGTGGACCGTACAGATACGCAGTATTTT.

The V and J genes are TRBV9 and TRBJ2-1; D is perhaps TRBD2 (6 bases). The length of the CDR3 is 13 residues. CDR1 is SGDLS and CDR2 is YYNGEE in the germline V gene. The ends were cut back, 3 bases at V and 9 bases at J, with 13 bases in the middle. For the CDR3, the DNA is TGTGCCAGCAGCGCTACCCTAGCGACTGAGCAGTTCTTC. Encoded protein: CASSATLATEQFF.

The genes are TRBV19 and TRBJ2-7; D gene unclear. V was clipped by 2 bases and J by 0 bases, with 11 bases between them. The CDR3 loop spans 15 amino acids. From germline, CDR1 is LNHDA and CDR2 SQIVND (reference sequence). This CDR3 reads CASSISADSSYEQYF. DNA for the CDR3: TGTGCCAGTAGTATATCAGCAGATAGCTCCTACGAGCAGTACTTC.

CDR3 coding DNA: TGTGCCAGCAGCCCTGGGGGTAGCGGGAGATCCCATGAGCAGTTCTTC. Protein product: CASSPGGSGRSHEQFF. The gene calls are TRBV13 and TRBJ2-1, with TRBD2 matching 9 bases. The CDR3 has 16 amino acids. The junction had 13 bases not matched to a gene; V was cut back by 5 bases and J by 8 bases. CDR1 and CDR2 from the germline V gene are PRHDT and FYEKMQ (reference sequence).

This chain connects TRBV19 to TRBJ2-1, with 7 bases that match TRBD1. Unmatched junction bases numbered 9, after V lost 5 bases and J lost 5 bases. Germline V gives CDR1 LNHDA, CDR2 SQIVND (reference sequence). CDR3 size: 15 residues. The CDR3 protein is CASSRTGQQHNEQFF. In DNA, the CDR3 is TGTGCCAGTAGTCGAACGGGACAGCAGCACAATGAGCAGTTCTTC.

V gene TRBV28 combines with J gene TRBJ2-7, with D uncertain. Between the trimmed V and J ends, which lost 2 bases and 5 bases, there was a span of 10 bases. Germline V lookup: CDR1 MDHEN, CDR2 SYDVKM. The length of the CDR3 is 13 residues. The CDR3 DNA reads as TGTGCCAGCAGTTTACACAATAACGACGAGCAGTACTTC. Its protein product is CASSLHNNDEQYF.

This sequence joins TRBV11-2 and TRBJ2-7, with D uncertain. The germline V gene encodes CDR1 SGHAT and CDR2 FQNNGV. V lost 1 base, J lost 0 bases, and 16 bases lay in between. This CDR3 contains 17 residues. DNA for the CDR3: TGTGCCAGCAGCTTAGCTCCCCGCCTGGAGCCCTCCTACGAGCAGTACTTC. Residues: CASSLAPRLEPSYEQYF. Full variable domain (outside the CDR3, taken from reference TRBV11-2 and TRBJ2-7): EAGVAQSPRYKIIEKRQSVAFWCNPISGHATLYWYQQILGQGPKLLIQFQNNGVVDDSQLPKDRFSAERLKGVDSTLKIQPAKLEDSAVYLCASSLAPRLEPSYEQYFGPGTRLTVT.

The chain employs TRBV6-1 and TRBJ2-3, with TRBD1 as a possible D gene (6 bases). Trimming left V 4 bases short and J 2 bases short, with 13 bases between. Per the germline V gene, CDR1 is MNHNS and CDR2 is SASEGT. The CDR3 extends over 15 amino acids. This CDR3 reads CASSVFRGPTDTQYF. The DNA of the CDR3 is TGTGCCAGCAGTGTATTCAGGGGTCCCACAGATACGCAGTATTTT.

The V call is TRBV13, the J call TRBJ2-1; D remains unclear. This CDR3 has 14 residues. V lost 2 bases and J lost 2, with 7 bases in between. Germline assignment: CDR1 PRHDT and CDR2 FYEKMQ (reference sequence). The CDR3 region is CASSLTATYNEQFF. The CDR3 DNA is TGTGCCAGCAGCTTAACCGCGACCTACAATGAGCAGTTCTTC. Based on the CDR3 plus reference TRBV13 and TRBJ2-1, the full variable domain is AAGVIQSPRHLIKEKRETATLKCYPIPRHDTVYWYQQGPGQDPQFLISFYEKMQSDKGSIPDRFSAQQFSDYHSELNMSSLELGDSALYFCASSLTATYNEQFFGPGTRLTVL.